What follows is one TCR beta chain and its context. After removal of 7 bases from V and 6 bases from J, the junction contained 9 bases not matched to a gene. CDR3 size: 16 residues. Looked up from germline, CDR1 is SGDLS and CDR2 is YYNGEE. Primers used in a second PCR of about 6 to 12 cycles were a sample-barcoded 5' primer and a J-beta primer mix. TCRdb re-called the 5' RACE reads with MiXCR, one entry per CDR3 protein. Counted here are some 850,000 distinct CDR3 sequences, 20% to 30% occurring once; the ten biggest clones make up about 2.9%. This sample was included in a study of blood T cells in healthy people across ages. Caucasian, healthy and from Russia, the donors were aged between about 6 and 90. These data also featured in a second study, about T cells of mothers and their children.

This TCR came from a boy aged 5-17 years in good health. Sequencing was carried out using blood. This rearrangement joins TRBV9 to TRBJ2-1, with 14 bases that match TRBD2. CDR3 nucleotide sequence: TGTGCCAGCTCCGGGACTAGCGGGAGTAGGCTCAATGAGCAGTTCTTC. The encoded protein is CASSGTSGSRLNEQFF.